What follows are 23 T cell receptor beta chains derived from one specimen sequenced in a study of blood T cell repertoires in COVID-19. The protocol was immunoSEQ multiplex PCR, while the TCRdb copy is restricted to in-frame clones and leaves out a portion. This sample has around 460,000 clones, with approximately 90% found just once. Sequencing was done on a sample of peripheral blood. The receptors shown here come from a man younger than 35 with COVID-19, enrolled during active disease.

The CDR3 region is CASSLGSLAGGYEQFF. CDR3 DNA sequence: TGTGCCAGCAGCTTAGGGAGCCTAGCGGGAGGTTATGAGCAGTTCTTC. The chain employs TRBV11-1 and TRBJ2-1; 11 bases map to TRBD2. This CDR3 region has 16 residues. The trim removed 1 base at V and 8 bases at J, leaving 7 bases unmatched. Germline CDR1 and CDR2: SGHAT and FQDESV (reference sequence). Together with reference TRBV11-1 and TRBJ2-1, the CDR3 gives the full variable domain: EAEVAQSPRYKITEKSQAVAFWCDPISGHATLYWYRQILGQGPELLVQFQDESVVDDSQLPKDRFSAERLKGVDSTLKIQPAELGDSAMYLCASSLGSLAGGYEQFFGPGTRLTVL.

The chain has TRBV30 and TRBJ2-1; D not certain. V was trimmed by 0 bases and J by 5 bases, leaving 11 bases between them. The V gene's germline CDR1 is GTSNPN and CDR2 SVGIG (reference sequence). CDR3 length equals 14 residues. DNA for the CDR3: TGTGCCTGGAGTGTACTACCTTCCGACAATGAGCAGTTCTTC. Protein: CAWSVLPSDNEQFF.

This chain uses TRBV12-5 with TRBJ1-5; a possible D gene is TRBD1 (5 bases). CDR3 length equals 14 residues. Germline V gene data show CDR1 as LGHNT and CDR2 as FRNRAP. V dropped 1 base and J dropped 6 bases, with 10 bases sitting between them. The CDR3 here is CASGLAGWIQPQHF. CDR3 nucleotide sequence: TGTGCTAGTGGTTTGGCAGGGTGGATTCAGCCCCAGCATTTT.

The chain couples TRBV30 to TRBJ2-7, with D possibly TRBD1 on 6 matching bases. Germline values: CDR1 GTSNPN, CDR2 SVGIG (reference sequence). V was shortened by 2 bases and J by 3 bases, with 14 bases between the two germline ends. The CDR3 has 14 residues. The chain's CDR3 is CAWSPPDRFYEQYF. The CDR3 bases are TGTGCCTGGAGTCCTCCCGACAGGTTCTACGAGCAGTACTTC.

The J gene is TRBJ1-2, the V gene TRBV6-1, with D unclear. V lost 2 bases and J 8 bases, leaving 15 bases between the germline ends. The CDR3 covers 14 residues. The germline V gene has CDR1 MNHNS and CDR2 SASEGT. CDR3 bases: TGTGCCAGCAGTGAAATTGGGAGACCCTCCGGCTACACCTTC. Its translation is CASSEIGRPSGYTF.

V usage is TRBV12-5 and J usage is TRBJ1-1, with 9 bases matching TRBD1. This CDR3 region has 14 residues. Germline V lookup: CDR1 LGHNT, CDR2 FRNRAP. V shed 5 bases, J shed 3 bases, and the junction held 4 bases outside the gene matches. The CDR3 nucleotides are TGTGCTAGTGGTAACCGACAGGGGGACACTGAAGCTTTCTTT. Amino acid sequence: CASGNRQGDTEAFF.

V gene TRBV5-1 combines with J gene TRBJ2-4; D perhaps matches TRBD1 (6 bases). This CDR3 is 13 amino acids long. V was pared by 2 bases and J by 5 bases, with 8 bases between. The germline V gene has CDR1 SGHRS and CDR2 YFSETQ. CDR3 coding DNA: TGCGCCAGCAGCTTTGGGGGCGAAAACATTCAGTACTTC. Translated: CASSFGGENIQYF.

This chain links TRBV11-3 with TRBJ1-3, with 7 positions matching TRBD1. The germline V gene encodes CDR1 SGHNT and CDR2 YENEEA. V dropped 7 bases and J dropped 2; count of bases not matched to a gene: 5. CDR3 size: 14 residues. CDR3: CASNRGSAGNTIYF. In nucleotides, the CDR3 is TGTGCCAGCAACAGGGGTTCGGCTGGAAACACCATATATTTT.

The rearrangement joins TRBV7-6 to TRBJ1-1, with D possibly matching TRBD1 (5 bases). V lost 0 bases and J lost 11, with 16 bases in between. This CDR3 has 14 residues. Germline V gives CDR1 SGHVS, CDR2 FNYEAQ. This CDR3 reads CASSLAHGAGRAFF. The CDR3 DNA reads as TGTGCCAGCAGCTTAGCGCATGGGGCAGGGCGGGCTTTCTTT.

In DNA form, the CDR3 reads TGTGCCTGGAGTCGGTACGGCTCTGGGGCCAACGTCCTGACTTTC. This translates into CAWSRYGSGANVLTF. The V and J genes are TRBV30 and TRBJ2-6; D gene unclear. V dropped 2 bases and J dropped 0 bases, with 8 bases sitting between them. There are 15 residues in the CDR3. The germline V gene has CDR1 GTSNPN and CDR2 SVGIG (reference sequence). The variable domain in full, with the rest retrieved from reference TRBV30 and TRBJ2-6, is SQTIHQWPATLVQPVGSPLSLECTVEGTSNPNLYWYRQAAGRGLQLLFYSVGIGQISSEVPQNLSASRPQDRQFILSSKKLLLSDSGFYLCAWSRYGSGANVLTFGAGSRLTVL.

The J gene is TRBJ2-3, the V gene TRBV7-9; TRBD2 might be the D (5 bases). The V end was cut by 3 bases, the J end by 1 base, with 11 bases between. This CDR3 spans 15 amino acids. Germline CDR1 is SEHNR and CDR2 is FQNEAQ (reference sequence). This CDR3 reads CASSFSAGGTDTQYF. The CDR3 nucleotides read TGTGCCAGCAGCTTCTCTGCGGGCGGCACAGATACGCAGTATTTT.

The J gene is TRBJ2-7, the V gene TRBV25-1, with D perhaps matching TRBD2 (7 bases). This CDR3 spans 16 amino acids. V lost 1 base and J lost 3, with 16 bases in between. Germline CDR1 MGHDK, CDR2 SYGVNS. The CDR3 region is CASSEFRGATVYEQYF. The CDR3 DNA reads as TGTGCCAGCAGTGAATTCCGGGGGGCGACTGTCTACGAGCAGTACTTC.

The CDR3, as DNA: TGTGCCAGCAGTGAAGTGGGGCCCTCGGGCGAGACCCAGTACTTC. Translating it yields CASSEVGPSGETQYF. The chain uses TRBV6-1 and TRBJ2-5, with D possibly being TRBD1 (5 bases). V gave up 1 base and J gave up 5 bases, with 14 bases separating them. CDR1 is MNHNS and CDR2 is SASEGT in the germline V gene. This CDR3 is built from 15 residues.

This clone was seen only once. The chain has TRBV27 and TRBJ1-5, with 9 bases aligning to TRBD1. Germline V gene lookup returns CDR1 MNHEY and CDR2 SMNVEV (reference sequence). The CDR3 has 15 residues. Unmatched junction bases numbered 8, after V lost 5 bases and J lost 6 bases. The CDR3 is CASSPWTGATQPQHF. The CDR3 bases are TGTGCCAGCAGTCCCTGGACAGGGGCGACTCAGCCCCAGCATTTT.

This clone showed up just once. Other DNA sequences within the sample encode an identical CDR3. The chain recombines TRBV19 with TRBJ1-5; TRBD1 is a possible D gene (5 bases). V shed 1 base and J shed 5 bases, with 9 bases lying between them. Germline V gene sequence: CDR1 LNHDA, CDR2 SQIVND (reference sequence). CDR3 length: 14 residues. CDR3 region: CASSIGQGYQPQHF. The CDR3 nucleotides are TGTGCCAGTAGTATAGGGCAGGGATATCAGCCCCAGCATTTT.

The CDR3 DNA sequence: TGTGCCAGCAGCTTGGTCGGGTTCCACGAGCAGTACTTC. Protein sequence: CASSLVGFHEQYF. The J gene is TRBJ2-7, the V gene TRBV5-4; no reliable D call. V was clipped by 0 bases and J by 5 bases, with 9 bases between them. CDR1 is SGHNT and CDR2 is YYREEE in the germline V gene (reference sequence). CDR3 length equals 13 residues.

In this sample, this clone turned up a few times. The rearrangement links TRBV4-2 to TRBJ2-3, with D possibly TRBD1 on 7 matching bases. The CDR3 runs to 16 residues. Trimming removed 3 bases from V and 0 bases from J, with 13 bases in between. Germline loops: CDR1 LGHNA, CDR2 YNFKEQ. In DNA, the CDR3 is TGTGCCAGCAGCCACTTCTCAGGGGGGAGCACAGATACGCAGTATTTT. It translates to CASSHFSGGSTDTQYF.

This chain joins TRBV5-4 and TRBJ2-1; 12 positions agree with TRBD2. The CDR3 has 16 residues. With 3 bases clipped from V and 8 bases from J, the junction kept 9 bases outside the gene matches. In germline, CDR1 is SGHNT, CDR2 YYREEE (reference sequence). The CDR3 loop is CASSSGGLAGGYEQFF. The CDR3 DNA reads as TGTGCCAGCAGCTCCGGCGGGCTAGCGGGGGGGTATGAGCAGTTCTTC.

The rearrangement uses TRBV12-5 and TRBJ1-6; 7 bases agree with TRBD1. The CDR3 has 17 residues. Germline-derived CDR1 and CDR2 are LGHNT and FRNRAP. V lost 0 bases to trimming and J lost 0 bases; unmatched junction nucleotides: 2. The CDR3 DNA reads TGTGCTAGTGGTTTGGTACAGGGGAACTCCTATAATTCACCCCTCCACTTT. This gives the protein CASGLVQGNSYNSPLHF.

J is TRBJ1-4 and V is TRBV15; D uncertain. This CDR3 is built from 16 residues. CDR1 and CDR2 (germline): LNHNV, YYDKDF (reference sequence). The V end was cut by 0 bases, the J end by 5 bases, with 13 bases between. The CDR3 bases are TGTGCCACCAGCAGAGATTGGGCGGGGTTCAATGAAAAACTGTTTTTT. Amino acid sequence: CATSRDWAGFNEKLFF.

The rearrangement uses TRBV7-6 and TRBJ2-5; 7 bases align to TRBD1. The V segment lost 2 bases and the J segment 9 bases; nucleotides outside the gene matches: 15. Looked up from germline, CDR1 is SGHVS and CDR2 is FNYEAQ. The CDR3 contains 16 residues. CDR3 bases: TGTGCCAGCAGCTTAAGTCACAGGGGCCTTTCGTGGGCCCAGTACTTC. This encodes CASSLSHRGLSWAQYF.

This rearrangement joins TRBV19 to TRBJ2-6; possibly TRBD2 for D (5 bases). This CDR3 is built from 15 residues. The germline CDR1 and CDR2 sequences are LNHDA and SQIVND (reference sequence). V gave up 5 bases and J gave up 2 bases, with 10 bases separating them. CDR3 in DNA: TGTGCCAGTAGTCCCGTCGGGACTGGGGCCAACGTCCTGACTTTC. It specifies CASSPVGTGANVLTF.

This chain connects TRBV25-1 to TRBJ2-7, with 9 bases that match TRBD1. Per germline, CDR1 MGHDK and CDR2 SYGVNS. The CDR3 loop spans 18 amino acids. Trimming removed 2 bases from V and 5 bases from J; junction bases left unmatched: 16. The CDR3 nucleotides are TGTGCCAGCAGTGAACTTCCCCACGGGACAGGGAGATCCCACGAGCAGTACTTC. Its protein product is CASSELPHGTGRSHEQYF.